Here is one T cell receptor beta chain with its context. This sample was taken from a study of blood T cell repertoires in COVID-19. Background on the study: Researchers got acute and convalescent COVID-19 samples from the United States, Italy and Spain. T cells, B-cell-depleted T cells, or PBMCs provided the cDNA or gDNA that served as material.

The CDR3 length is 12 residues. In germline, CDR1 is LNHDA, CDR2 SQIVND (reference sequence). Trimming cost V 8 bases and J 6 bases; bases outside gene matches: 0. Original processing notes: Estimation of nucleated cell counts was performed using reference gene primer amplification. Clones were read by immunoSEQ multiplex PCR, and TCRdb kept only the in-frame ones, dropping some. V, J and clone size were drawn from that table, and D and trimming were deduced from the DNA. The table shows about 200,000 clones, with about 91% occurring only once. This sequence joins TRBV19 and TRBJ2-1; 11 nucleotides line up with TRBD2. Sequenced: peripheral blood. This TCR was recovered from a man younger than 30 with active or convalescent COVID-19. The CDR3 bases are TGTGCCAGTGGGACTAGCGGCAATGAGCAGTTCTTC. It yields the protein CASGTSGNEQFF.